A selection of T cell receptor beta chains follows, all from one sample in a study of blood T cells in healthy people across ages. TCRdb re-called the 5' RACE reads with MiXCR, one entry per CDR3 protein. The table has a few hundred thousand distinct CDR3 sequences, over 45% seen once. Sequencing input: blood. The receptors originated from a man between 60 and 75 years old in good health. The CDR3 runs from the conserved cysteine through the conserved F or W. D genes are given only for firm matches. A row's size may be missing; if present it is once, few, many or a size class.

>-|TRBJ1-2|-|TRBV7-2
CASSPRGANYGYTF
TGTGCCAGCAGCCCCCGGGGGGCTAACTATGGCTACACCTTC
>few|TRBJ2-7|-|TRBV29-1
CRRQGKPYEQYF
TGCAGGAGGCAGGGGAAACCCTACGAGCAGTACTTC
>few|TRBJ1-2|-|TRBV2
CASSGPRAGQNINYGYTF
TGTGCCAGCAGTGGCCCCCGCGCTGGACAGAACATTAACTATGGCTACACCTTC
>-|TRBJ1-1|-|TRBV11-3
CASSLRMNTEAFF
TGTGCCAGCAGCTTACGGATGAACACTGAAGCTTTCTTT
>-|TRBJ2-7|TRBD2|TRBV29-1
CSVEGLAGSYEQYF
TGCAGCGTTGAAGGACTAGCGGGATCCTACGAGCAGTACTTC
>-|TRBJ2-2|-|TRBV6-5
CASADYRNTGELFF
TGTGCCAGCGCGGACTACCGAAACACCGGGGAGCTGTTTTTT
>-|TRBJ2-5|-|TRBV5-4
CASSSELAQETQYF
TGTGCCAGCAGCTCCGAACTAGCCCAAGAGACCCAGTACTTC
>-|TRBJ2-7|-|TRBV7-2
CASSADSVSYEQYF
TGTGCCAGCAGCGCCGACAGTGTCTCCTACGAGCAGTACTTC
>once|TRBJ2-3|-|TRBV6-1
CASSEPARPDTQYF
TGTGCCAGCAGTGAACCGGCGCGTCCAGATACGCAGTATTTT
>-|TRBJ2-7|-|TRBV5-1
CASSSTGQCPPDEQYF
TGCGCCAGCAGCTCGACAGGACAGTGCCCTCCTGACGAGCAGTACTTC